This TCR beta chain was recorded in a study of spatial heterogeneity in lung cancer. Overall study results and limits: Tracking of tumor mutation counts was seen in expanded intratumoral alpha and beta TCR counts.

The time point was: sample taken at primary tumor resection. TCRdb reprocessed the 5' RACE reads via MiXCR and lists one record per CDR3 protein. The data show about 13,000 distinct CDR3 sequences, 5% to 6% seen once. Germline CDR1 LGHDT, CDR2 YNNKEL (reference sequence). Trimming cost V 1 base and J 0 bases, with 9 bases left between them. The CDR3 totals 16 residues. On this clonotype: The antigen is unknown.

This specimen consisted of lung tumor tissue, obtained at surgery. The sequence came from a female donor with early-stage non-small cell lung cancer. J is TRBJ1-4 and V is TRBV3-1; TRBD1 is a possible D gene (5 bases). The CDR3 sequence: CASSQAWGTTNEKLFF. The CDR3 DNA reads as TGTGCCAGCAGCCAAGCTTGGGGGACAACTAATGAAAAACTGTTTTTT.